One sample yielded the 19 T cell receptor beta chains listed below, sequenced in a study of graft-versus-host responses after intestinal transplantation. Graft tissue processing released intraepithelial and lamina propria lymphocytes. Repertoires were generated with immunoSEQ multiplex PCR, while TCRdb's copy carries only in-frame clones and drops some. Here the sample spans about 9,800 clones, less than 80% being singletons. Source: ileum tissue, taken roughly 74 weeks after intestinal transplant. These receptors all stem from a human patient who received an intestinal transplant, so some T cells may come from the graft donor.

The gene calls are TRBV7-2 and TRBJ1-6; D is unclear. V was clipped by 4 bases and J by 0 bases, with 10 bases between them. Germline CDR1 reads SGHTA; CDR2 reads FQGNSA. The CDR3 spans 16 residues. The CDR3 region is CASSSGPVSYNSPLHF. The CDR3 region has the DNA TGTGCCAGCAGCTCCGGGCCCGTCTCCTATAATTCACCCCTCCACTTT.

Comments on this clone: This sample includes further DNA sequences coding for the same CDR3. This chain joins TRBV6-1 and TRBJ2-4; 9 bases align to TRBD2. The V and J ends lost 11 bases and 8 bases, in that order; junction bases with no gene match: 7. This CDR3 region has 12 residues. Germline loops: CDR1 MNHNS, CDR2 SASEGT. The CDR3 DNA reads as TGTGCCGGAGCGGGAGGCGGTGACATTCAGTACTTC. Translating gives CAGAGGGDIQYF.

The chain links TRBV7-2 to TRBJ2-3; D remains ambiguous. CDR1 and CDR2 (germline): SGHTA, FQGNSA. The CDR3 sequence is 13 residues long. The ends were cut back, 6 bases at V and 0 bases at J, with 7 bases in the middle. The CDR3 DNA is TGTGCCAGCAGGCCCTCTAGCACAGATACGCAGTATTTT. The encoded protein is CASRPSSTDTQYF.

The chain recombines TRBV5-1 with TRBJ2-7, with D perhaps TRBD2 (5 bases). Trimming shortened V by 0 bases and J by 7 bases, and 14 bases separated the two germline ends. The CDR3 runs 14 residues. Germline CDR1 and CDR2: SGHRS and YFSETQ. CDR3 sequence (DNA): TGCGCCAGCAGCTTGGCTGGGAGCTCTGGGGAGCAGTACTTC. Its translation is CASSLAGSSGEQYF.

The chain combines TRBV30 with TRBJ1-2, with 9 bases that match TRBD1. CDR3 length: 13 residues. V shed 1 base and J 5 bases; nucleotides not matched to a gene: 2. Germline CDR1 reads GTSNPN; CDR2 reads SVGIG (reference sequence). For the CDR3, the DNA is TGTGCCTGGAGTGGGGGACAGGGTTATGGCTACACCTTC. Encoded protein: CAWSGGQGYGYTF.

The chain employs TRBV7-6 and TRBJ1-2; possibly TRBD1 for D (6 bases). This CDR3 has 13 residues. The ends were cut back, 0 bases at V and 8 bases at J, with 10 bases in the middle. Germline V lookup: CDR1 SGHVS, CDR2 FNYEAQ. This CDR3 is CASSLARGNGYTF. The CDR3 nucleotides are TGTGCCAGCAGCTTAGCCAGGGGCAACGGCTACACCTTC.

This clone appeared a single time. The chain carries TRBV7-2 and TRBJ2-1, with 9 bases aligning to TRBD2. Germline CDR1 SGHTA, CDR2 FQGNSA. V gave up 3 bases and J gave up 15 bases; unmatched junction bases: 12. The CDR3 is made up of 14 amino acids. The CDR3 nucleotides read TGTGCCAGCAGCTTGACGGGACTAGCATCCGCCCCGTTCTTC. Encoded protein: CASSLTGLASAPFF.

V gene TRBV5-4 combines with J gene TRBJ2-5, with TRBD2 identical over 10 bases. Gene TRBJ2-7 matches the end of the DNA better, so the J call may be wrong. CDR1 and CDR2 from the germline V gene are SGHNT and YYREEE (reference sequence). The CDR3 has 15 residues. The CDR3 is CASSPGTSERYEQYF. In DNA, the CDR3 is TGTGCCAGCAGCCCCGGGACTAGCGAGCGCTACGAGCAGTACTTC.

V usage is TRBV6-1 and J usage is TRBJ2-3; D possibly corresponds to TRBD2 (5 bases). The CDR3 is 13 residues long. Deletions cut 6 bases from V and 0 bases from J, with 7 bases between. Germline V gives CDR1 MNHNS, CDR2 SASEGT. CDR3 coding DNA: TGTGCCAGCAGCCAGCGGAGCACAGATACGCAGTATTTT. It is translated as CASSQRSTDTQYF.

This rearrangement joins TRBV21-1 to TRBJ2-6; TRBD1 was called by the table and not checked on the DNA. TRBV21-1 is a pseudogene locus. The CDR3 has 21 amino acids. The DNA for the CDR3 is TGTGCCAGCAGCAAACAGCTCGGTCGGGGACAGGCTCTCTCTGGGGCCAACGTCCTGACTTTC. It yields the protein CASSKQLGRGQALSGANVLTF.

This clone was counted once. The V call is TRBV2, the J call TRBJ1-1; no firm D call. The CDR3 is made up of 13 amino acids. CDR1 and CDR2 from the germline V gene are SNHLY and FYNNEI. Trimming took 3 bases from V and 1 from J, leaving 6 bases between them. In nucleotides, the CDR3 is TGTGCCAGCAGTGATCGGAAGAACACTGAAGCTTTCTTT. This sequence encodes CASSDRKNTEAFF.

V and J are TRBV7-9 and TRBJ1-1; TRBD1 agrees at 7 bases. V lost 5 bases to trimming and J lost 1 base; unmatched junction nucleotides: 10. The CDR3 sequence is 16 residues long. Germline V gives CDR1 SEHNR, CDR2 FQNEAQ (reference sequence). The CDR3 nucleotides read TGTGCCAGCAGCCCTTTTTGGGACAGAAAGAACACTGAAGCTTTCTTT. Amino acids: CASSPFWDRKNTEAFF.

CDR3 DNA sequence: TGTGCCAGCAGTGTACCCCGGACAGGGGGCATTTATGGCTACACCTTC. Translated: CASSVPRTGGIYGYTF. This chain joins TRBV6-1 and TRBJ1-2; 11 nucleotides line up with TRBD1. This CDR3 is built from 16 residues. Germline V gene sequence: CDR1 MNHNS, CDR2 SASEGT. Trimming removed 4 bases from V and 5 bases from J; junction bases left unmatched: 9.

Comment on this clone: Without the conserved terminal phenylalanine or tryptophan, this CDR3 likely stems from a read error. The rearrangement links TRBV28 to TRBJ1-2; perhaps TRBD1 as D (5 bases). The V gene lost 5 bases and the J gene lost 4 bases, with 20 bases spanning the gap. The CDR3 runs to 16 residues. Germline V CDR1 and CDR2: MDHEN, SYDVKM. In DNA, the CDR3 is TGTGCCAGCAGTGGAATCACAGGCCCGACTTCCTATGGCTACACCCTC. Amino acids: CASSGITGPTSYGYTL.

The table lists this clone with a few counts. This chain connects TRBV6-4 to TRBJ2-2, with unresolved D. Trimming took off 2 bases at V and 1 base at J, with 2 bases between the two ends. The germline V gene has CDR1 MRHNA and CDR2 SNTAGT. The CDR3 runs to 13 residues. CDR3 region: CASSDRNTGELFF. The DNA of the CDR3 is TGTGCCAGCAGTGACAGGAACACCGGGGAGCTGTTTTTT.

V usage is TRBV6-4 and J usage is TRBJ2-7; D is undetermined. The CDR3 has 12 residues. Trimming stripped 8 bases from V and 5 bases from J, with 13 bases between. Germline-derived CDR1 and CDR2 are MRHNA and SNTAGT. In nucleotides, the CDR3 is TGTGCCAGCGGCCTCGAGTTTAACGAGCAGTACTTC. It translates to CASGLEFNEQYF.

The chain combines TRBV27 with TRBJ2-1; weak D call: TRBD1 (6 bases). The germline V gene has CDR1 MNHEY and CDR2 SMNVEV (reference sequence). The CDR3 length is 13 residues. V dropped 8 bases and J dropped 3 bases, with 11 bases sitting between them. CDR3 DNA sequence: TGTGCCAGCGGGACACGTTTCTACAATGAGCAGTTCTTC. Protein sequence: CASGTRFYNEQFF.

V is TRBV19 and J is TRBJ2-7; the D gene is possibly TRBD2 (6 bases). Germline CDR1 reads LNHDA; CDR2 reads SQIVND (reference sequence). The CDR3 length is 15 residues. Trimming took 4 bases from V and 3 from J, leaving 16 bases between them. The CDR3 loop reads CASSTRGKYGYEQYF. CDR3 in DNA: TGTGCCAGTAGTACCCGGGGGAAGTATGGCTACGAGCAGTACTTC.

This clone was detected once. The chain is built from TRBV28 and TRBJ2-1; no reliable D call. The CDR3 runs 17 residues. Germline CDR1 is MDHEN and CDR2 is SYDVKM. V was trimmed by 5 bases and J by 8 bases, leaving 25 bases between them. CDR3 DNA sequence: TGTGCCAGCAGTCCCAACCTCGGGCAGGCCGGTCGACATGAGCAGTTCTTC. Protein product: CASSPNLGQAGRHEQFF.